Below, 29 T cell receptor beta chains from the same sample are listed, as sequenced in a study of blood T cells in healthy people across ages. Using a J-beta primer mix together with a sample-barcoded 5' primer, a second PCR was run for roughly 6 to 12 cycles. TCRdb analysed the 5' RACE reads with MiXCR anew, one entry per CDR3 protein. The sample lists 2 million or so distinct CDR3 sequences; roughly 52% were seen once. Input material: blood. These receptors were obtained from a woman between 40 and 50 years old in good health.

This sequence joins TRBV11-3 and TRBJ2-1; D is possibly TRBD1 or TRBD2 (6 bases each). The V end lost 5 bases, the J end lost 6 bases, and 17 bases lay between the germline ends. Germline CDR1 is SGHNT and CDR2 is YENEEA. There are 15 residues in the CDR3. Written as DNA, the CDR3 is TGTGCCAGCAGCCTCGACAGGAGGAGGGCCAATGAGCAGTTCTTC. Residues: CASSLDRRRANEQFF.

V is TRBV6-5 and J is TRBJ2-1; D is possibly TRBD1 (6 bases). Trimming removed 6 bases at V and 4 bases at J, with 16 bases between. Germline V lookup: CDR1 MNHEY, CDR2 SVGAGI. The CDR3 runs 15 residues. For the CDR3, the DNA is TGTGCCAGCAGACGCACCCGGGACACATACAATGAGCAGTTCTTC. Its translation: CASRRTRDTYNEQFF.

A few counts support this clonotype. The rearrangement joins TRBV7-2 to TRBJ2-7; D uncertain. Per germline, CDR1 SGHTA and CDR2 FQGNSA. Trimming took 3 bases from V and 1 from J, leaving 13 bases between them. The CDR3 totals 15 residues. CDR3 amino acids: CASSFPEPSSYEQYF. The CDR3 bases are TGTGCCAGCAGCTTTCCAGAGCCGTCTTCCTACGAGCAGTACTTC.

V gene TRBV5-1 combines with J gene TRBJ1-1; tentatively, D is TRBD1 (6 bases). CDR3 length: 16 amino acids. Germline V gene sequence: CDR1 SGHRS, CDR2 YFSETQ. V was cut by 0 bases and J by 0 bases, with 12 bases left in between. The CDR3 protein is CASSLELRGVNTEAFF. DNA of the CDR3: TGCGCCAGCAGCTTGGAGCTGAGGGGGGTGAACACTGAAGCTTTCTTT.

This clonotype has only a few counts. V gene TRBV12-3 or TRBV12-4 combines with J gene TRBJ2-3, with 7 bases identical to TRBD2. The CDR3 runs 17 residues. V dropped 4 bases and J dropped 2; count of bases not matched to a gene: 12. CDR3 coding DNA: TGTGCCAGCAGTTCGCCCACTTGGGGGGGACCCACAGATACGCAGTATTTT. This codes for CASSSPTWGGPTDTQYF.

This clonotype was detected only a few times. V usage is TRBV20-1 and J usage is TRBJ2-3; 11 bases agree with TRBD2. Trimming at V came to 6 bases and at J to 5 bases, leaving 7 bases not matched to a gene. CDR1 and CDR2 (germline): DFQATT, SNEGSKA (reference sequence). This CDR3 spans 14 amino acids. CDR3 in amino acids: CSATPGLAVDTQYF. CDR3 sequence (DNA): TGCAGTGCAACCCCGGGACTAGCGGTAGATACGCAGTATTTT.

This chain links TRBV27 with TRBJ2-1; 8 positions agree with TRBD2. The length of the CDR3 is 15 residues. Germline CDR1 and CDR2: MNHEY and SMNVEV (reference sequence). J gave up 6 bases and V 2 bases, and 6 bases lay outside the gene matches. The CDR3 nucleotides are TGTGCCAGCAGTTTAGCGGGGGGCTCTTTCAATGAGCAGTTCTTC. It is translated as CASSLAGGSFNEQFF.

The sample holds a few counts of this clonotype. This rearrangement joins TRBV4-3 to TRBJ2-5, with TRBD2 matching 10 bases. The CDR3 is 16 residues long. The V gene end was trimmed by 1 base and the J gene end by 4 bases; junction bases not matched to a gene: 6. Germline V gene sequence: CDR1 LGHNA, CDR2 YSLEER. In nucleotides, the CDR3 is TGCGCCAGCAGCCAAGCGGCTAGCGGGGGAGGAGAGACCCAGTACTTC. Amino acid sequence: CASSQAASGGGETQYF.

The chain is built from TRBV2 and TRBJ2-5, with 9 bases matching TRBD1. Germline CDR1 reads SNHLY; CDR2 reads FYNNEI. The CDR3 length is 16 residues. V trimming: 7 bases; J trimming: 2 bases; junction bases outside the gene matches: 11. CDR3 in amino acids: CASIKGQGSAQETQYF. The CDR3 DNA reads as TGTGCCAGCATTAAGGGACAGGGATCGGCACAAGAGACCCAGTACTTC.

The rearrangement links TRBV4-3 to TRBJ2-3, with D unclear. Trimming cost V 0 bases and J 2 bases, with 9 bases left between them. The CDR3 runs 15 residues. Germline values: CDR1 LGHNA, CDR2 YSLEER. The DNA of the CDR3 is TGCGCCAGCAGCCAAGACGATACTAACACAGATACGCAGTATTTT. Residues: CASSQDDTNTDTQYF.

This clonotype was observed a handful of times. The gene calls are TRBV28 and TRBJ2-4, with D perhaps matching TRBD2 (6 bases). The DNA end lines up better with TRBJ2-7; the J call may be wrong. This CDR3 is 16 amino acids long. Germline loops: CDR1 MDHEN, CDR2 SYDVKM. In nucleotides, the CDR3 is TGTGCCAGCAGTTCGGGACTCGAGCGGCTTAACTACGAGCAGTACTTC. Its protein is CASSSGLERLNYEQYF.

This clonotype has a handful of counts. The rearrangement joins TRBV2 to TRBJ1-2; 7 bases are a match to TRBD1. Germline loops: CDR1 SNHLY, CDR2 FYNNEI. The CDR3 runs to 13 residues. Unmatched junction bases numbered 5, after V lost 6 bases and J lost 4 bases. Written as DNA, the CDR3 is TGTGCCAGCAGAGAGACAGGGCTCTATGGCTACACCTTC. Its translation: CASRETGLYGYTF.

The rearrangement uses TRBV2 and TRBJ2-4, with 7 bases that match TRBD1. Germline V gene lookup returns CDR1 SNHLY and CDR2 FYNNEI. The CDR3 extends over 14 amino acids. Trimming took 3 bases from V and 4 from J; bases not matched to a gene: 3. The CDR3 here is CASSDDRVKNIQYF. The CDR3 DNA reads TGTGCCAGCAGTGATGACAGGGTAAAAAACATTCAGTACTTC.

The chain couples TRBV5-1 to TRBJ2-5; no firm D call. The V gene's germline CDR1 is SGHRS and CDR2 YFSETQ. V lost 6 bases, J lost 1 base, and 10 bases lay in between. There are 13 residues in the CDR3. CDR3 sequence: CASKRDPQETQYF. The CDR3 coding sequence is TGCGCCAGCAAGCGAGATCCCCAAGAGACCCAGTACTTC. Supplemented by reference TRBV5-1 and TRBJ2-5, the full variable domain reads KAGVTQTPRYLIKTRGQQVTLSCSPISGHRSVSWYQQTPGQGLQFLFEYFSETQRNKGNFPGRFSGRQFSNSRSEMNVSTLELGDSALYLCASKRDPQETQYFGPGTRLLVL.

This clonotype was seen only a few times. J is TRBJ2-1 and V is TRBV9, with TRBD1 matching over 10 bases. J gave up 5 bases and V 3 bases, and 5 bases lay outside the gene matches. CDR3 length equals 15 residues. Per the germline V gene, CDR1 is SGDLS and CDR2 is YYNGEE. For the CDR3, the DNA is TGTGCCAGCAGCGAGACAGGGGGCGCGAACAATGAGCAGTTCTTC. It encodes CASSETGGANNEQFF.

The chain employs TRBV7-9 and TRBJ2-7, with D unclear. CDR1 and CDR2 (germline): SEHNR, FQNEAQ (reference sequence). The CDR3 runs to 14 residues. Trimming stripped 4 bases from V and 3 bases from J, with 13 bases between. CDR3 region: CASSYGALLYEQYF. The CDR3 coding sequence is TGTGCCAGCAGCTATGGCGCCCTTCTCTACGAGCAGTACTTC.

This sequence joins TRBV12-3 or TRBV12-4 and TRBJ1-6; D is undetermined. The V gene lost 6 bases and the J gene lost 7 bases, with 16 bases spanning the gap. The CDR3 totals 15 residues. CDR3 nucleotide sequence: TGTGCCAGCAGCCAAAACCGGGCCCCAAATTCACCCCTCCACTTT. This sequence encodes CASSQNRAPNSPLHF.

The rearrangement uses TRBV6-2 or TRBV6-3 and TRBJ2-5, with D perhaps matching TRBD2 (6 bases). Trimming cost V 5 bases and J 3 bases, with 13 bases left between them. The germline CDR1 and CDR2 sequences are MNHEY and SVGEGT. The CDR3 length is 14 residues. The CDR3 here is CASSAAGFKETQYF. In DNA form, the CDR3 reads TGTGCCAGCAGTGCCGCGGGATTCAAAGAGACCCAGTACTTC.

This chain joins TRBV6-6 and TRBJ2-5, with D possibly matching TRBD2 (6 bases). The V end was cut by 2 bases, the J end by 10 bases, with 20 bases between. CDR3 size: 15 residues. The germline gives CDR1 MNHNY, CDR2 SVGAGI (reference sequence). This CDR3 reads CASSYQGRGTHDQYF. The CDR3 DNA reads TGTGCCAGCAGTTACCAAGGTCGGGGGACCCACGACCAGTACTTC.

The V call is TRBV6-2 or TRBV6-3, the J call TRBJ2-3; D gene uncertain. The length of the CDR3 is 14 residues. V lost 6 bases and J lost 2, with 12 bases in between. Germline V CDR1 and CDR2: MNHEY, SVGEGT. CDR3: CASSRLLITDTQYF. The CDR3 DNA reads TGTGCCAGCAGCCGTTTATTAATCACAGATACGCAGTATTTT.

The chain has TRBV6-2 or TRBV6-3 and TRBJ2-6; D might be TRBD1 (5 bases). The ends were cut back, 6 bases at V and 3 bases at J, with 18 bases in the middle. The CDR3 contains 17 residues. Germline CDR1 and CDR2: MNHEY and SVGEGT. This CDR3 reads CASRRPDSFGGANVLTF. For the CDR3, the DNA is TGTGCCAGCAGAAGGCCAGACAGTTTTGGTGGGGCCAACGTCCTGACTTTC.

CDR3 region: CSAREGGAQRETQYF. In DNA, the CDR3 is TGCAGTGCTAGAGAGGGGGGGGCTCAAAGGGAGACCCAGTACTTC. This chain connects TRBV20-1 to TRBJ2-5, with D tentatively TRBD2 (7 bases). Trimming stripped 0 bases from V and 5 bases from J, with 16 bases between. This CDR3 is built from 15 residues. CDR1 DFQATT and CDR2 SNEGSKA come from the germline V gene (reference sequence).

This clonotype was seen a handful of times. V usage is TRBV11-1 and J usage is TRBJ2-3; D may be TRBD2 (5 bases). V was pared by 3 bases and J by 2 bases, with 15 bases between. Germline CDR1 and CDR2: SGHAT and FQDESV (reference sequence). This CDR3 spans 16 amino acids. CDR3 amino acids: CASSFSASISTDTQYF. CDR3 nucleotide sequence: TGTGCCAGCAGCTTTTCGGCTAGCATCTCCACAGATACGCAGTATTTT.

The chain recombines TRBV28 with TRBJ1-2, with D perhaps matching TRBD1 (5 bases). V gave up 3 bases and J gave up 6 bases, with 14 bases separating them. The CDR3 extends over 14 amino acids. Looked up from germline, CDR1 is MDHEN and CDR2 is SYDVKM. The CDR3 loop reads CASSFSSRGDGYTF. In DNA, the CDR3 is TGTGCCAGCAGTTTTTCATCCCGGGGGGATGGCTACACCTTC.

The V gene is TRBV10-3, the J gene TRBJ2-4; D not resolved. TRBJ2-7 matches the DNA end more closely, so the J call is doubtful. The germline V gene has CDR1 ENHRY and CDR2 SYGVKD. This CDR3 region has 13 residues. The CDR3 loop reads CAISVDVTYEQYF. The CDR3 DNA reads as TGTGCCATCAGTGTAGACGTCACCTACGAGCAGTACTTC.

In its sample, this clonotype was seen a few times. This chain connects TRBV27 to TRBJ2-7, with D possibly matching TRBD1 (6 bases). Germline V lookup: CDR1 MNHEY, CDR2 SMNVEV (reference sequence). CDR3 length: 15 amino acids. V was shortened by 5 bases and J by 6 bases, with 20 bases between the two germline ends. CDR3 nucleotides: TGTGCCAGCAGTGCAAACTCCAGGGGCCTCGCCGAGCAGTACTTC. Translation: CASSANSRGLAEQYF.

In this sample, this clonotype turned up a few times. The CDR3 spells CASRAYEQYF. CDR3 bases: TGTGCCAGCCGAGCTTACGAGCAGTACTTC. This chain uses TRBV2 with TRBJ2-7; D gene unclear. Looked up from germline, CDR1 is SNHLY and CDR2 is FYNNEI. The ends were cut back, 8 bases at V and 4 bases at J, with 6 bases in the middle. This CDR3 is 10 amino acids long.

This chain joins TRBV20-1 and TRBJ1-4, with 8 bases aligning to TRBD1. Per germline, CDR1 DFQATT and CDR2 SNEGSKA (reference sequence). The CDR3 totals 14 residues. V was clipped by 1 base and J by 13 bases; unmatched bases: 11. The CDR3 loop reads CSARAPSTGAGLFF. Here the CDR3 DNA reads TGCAGTGCTAGAGCCCCTTCGACAGGGGCGGGACTGTTTTTT.

The genes are TRBV5-1 and TRBJ2-3; no definite D call. Germline V gene sequence: CDR1 SGHRS, CDR2 YFSETQ. V was shortened by 5 bases and J by 0 bases, with 16 bases between the two germline ends. This CDR3 spans 16 amino acids. CDR3: CASSSQWGLSTDTQYF. For the CDR3, the DNA is TGCGCCAGCAGTTCACAGTGGGGTCTTAGCACAGATACGCAGTATTTT.